One TCR beta chain is described in this entry. The sample belongs to a study of cytomegalovirus exposure and HLA in healthy donors. Study background: An earlier analysis identified some 110 million unique TCR beta sequences in approximately 190 million T cells. Falling in the Caucasian-associated ancestry cluster were about 80% of 398 genotyped donors.

Amplification used 60 Vbeta primers and 13 Jbeta primers. The table came from immunoSEQ multiplex PCR; TCRdb's copy has only in-frame clones and leaves some out. Found here are approximately 100,000 clones, 86% of them singletons; the top ten hold 8% to 10%. The ends lost 2 bases at V and 5 bases at J; junction bases unmatched: 13. In germline, CDR1 is MDHEN, CDR2 SYDVKM. The CDR3 extends over 17 amino acids. V and J are TRBV28 and TRBJ2-3, with TRBD2 identical over 7 bases. This sequence originates from a young man in good health and CMV-seropositive. Input material: PBMCs. The CDR3 reads CASSLVAGVPGEDTQYF. In DNA, the CDR3 is TGTGCCAGCAGTTTAGTGGCGGGAGTCCCCGGGGAAGATACGCAGTATTTT.